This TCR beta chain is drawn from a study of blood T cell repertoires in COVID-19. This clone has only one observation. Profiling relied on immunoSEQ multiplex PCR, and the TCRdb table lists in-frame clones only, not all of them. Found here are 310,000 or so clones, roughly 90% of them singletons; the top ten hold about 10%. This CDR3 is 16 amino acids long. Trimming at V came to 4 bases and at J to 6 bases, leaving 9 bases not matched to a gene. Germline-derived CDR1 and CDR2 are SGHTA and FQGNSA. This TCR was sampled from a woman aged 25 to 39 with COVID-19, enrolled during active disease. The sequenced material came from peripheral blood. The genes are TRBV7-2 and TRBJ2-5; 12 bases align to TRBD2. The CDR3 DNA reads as TGTGCCAGCAGCTCCAGACTAGCGGGAGAGGGAAAGACCCAGTACTTC. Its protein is CASSSRLAGEGKTQYF. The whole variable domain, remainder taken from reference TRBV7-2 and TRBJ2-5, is GAGVSQSPSNKVTEKGKDVELRCDPISGHTALYWYRQSLGQGLEFLIYFQGNSAPDKSGLPSDRFSAERTGGSVSTLTIQRTQQEDSAVYLCASSSRLAGEGKTQYFGPGTRLLVL.